A single sample is the source of the 22 T cell receptor beta chains below, sequenced in a study of sequential checkpoint blockade in melanoma. Described treatment: randomized to nivolumab then ipilimumab (arm A) or the reverse (arm B). Assay used: immunoSEQ multiplex PCR; TCRdb lists only in-frame clones, some missing. This sample has fewer than 45,000 clones, with just over 85% found just once. The sample here was CD8+ T cells sorted from blood (inferred from file names), taken from a patient given nivolumab and ipilimumab in sequence. The receptors stem from a human donor with melanoma.

The rearrangement uses TRBV27 and TRBJ2-7; tentatively, D is TRBD2 (6 bases). CDR3 size: 15 residues. With 2 bases removed from V and 0 bases from J, the gap between germline ends came to 11 bases. The germline gives CDR1 MNHEY, CDR2 SMNVEV (reference sequence). The DNA of the CDR3 is TGTGCCAGCAGTTTAGGGGGGTCCCCCTCCTACGAGCAGTACGTC. This translates into CASSLGGSPSYEQYV.

This rearrangement joins TRBV18 to TRBJ2-7; D is undetermined. Deletions cut 6 bases from V and 5 bases from J, with 17 bases between. The V gene's germline CDR1 is KGHSH and CDR2 LQKENI. The CDR3 is 14 residues long. CDR3: CASSSTGLVNEQYV. Here the CDR3 DNA reads TGTGCCAGCTCTTCAACCGGGTTGGTCAACGAGCAGTACGTC.

The rearrangement joins TRBV5-6 to TRBJ1-2, with D hard to call. The CDR3 contains 12 residues. Germline CDR1 reads SGHDT; CDR2 reads YYEEEE. The V end lost 2 bases, the J end lost 7 bases, and 9 bases lay between the germline ends. The CDR3 nucleotides read TGTGCCAGCAGCTTATACAGTAGTGGCTACACCTTC. This translates into CASSLYSSGYTF. The full variable domain, completed using reference TRBV5-6 and TRBJ1-2, is DAGVTQSPTHLIKTRGQQVTLRCSPKSGHDTVSWYQQALGQGPQFIFQYYEEEERQRGNFPDRFSGHQFPNYSSELNVNALLLGDSALYLCASSLYSSGYTFGSGTRLTVV.

The chain couples TRBV5-1 to TRBJ2-7, with a possible D match to TRBD2 (5 bases). Trimming shortened V by 0 bases and J by 3 bases, and 13 bases separated the two germline ends. This CDR3 contains 15 residues. Germline loops: CDR1 SGHRS, CDR2 YFSETQ. CDR3 DNA: TGCGCCAGCAGCTTGGGAGGGAATAGTGTCTACGAGCAGTACTTC. It codes for CASSLGGNSVYEQYF. Using reference TRBV5-1 and TRBJ2-7 for the parts outside the CDR3, the full variable domain is KAGVTQTPRYLIKTRGQQVTLSCSPISGHRSVSWYQQTPGQGLQFLFEYFSETQRNKGNFPGRFSGRQFSNSRSEMNVSTLELGDSALYLCASSLGGNSVYEQYFGPGTRLTVT.

As regards this clone: Germline is not matched at one junction end, which may reflect a read error. The J gene is TRBJ1-4, the V gene TRBV13; the D gene is possibly TRBD1 (6 bases). This CDR3 region has 14 residues. CDR1 is PRHDT, CDR2 FYEKMQ, per germline (reference sequence). This CDR3 is CASSLEGTTKKLFF. The DNA of the CDR3 is TGTGCCAGCAGTTTAGAAGGGACAACAAAAAAACTGTTTTTT.

V usage is TRBV9 and J usage is TRBJ2-2; 8 nucleotides match TRBD1. The CDR3 totals 15 residues. Unmatched junction bases numbered 5, after V lost 1 base and J lost 6 bases. Germline CDR1 is SGDLS and CDR2 is YYNGEE. CDR3 sequence reads: CASSVRQGAAGELFF. The DNA for the CDR3 is TGTGCCAGCAGCGTACGTCAGGGGGCAGCCGGGGAGCTGTTTTTT.

V and J are TRBV11-2 and TRBJ2-7, with 13 bases fitting TRBD2. The germline V gene has CDR1 SGHAT and CDR2 FQNNGV. Unmatched junction bases numbered 14, after V lost 6 bases and J lost 0 bases. CDR3 length equals 19 residues. In DNA form, the CDR3 reads TGTGCCAGCAGTTCCCTCGGGACTAGCGGGATAGGGGGCTCCTACGAGCAGTACTTC. Amino acid sequence: CASSSLGTSGIGGSYEQYF.

The rearrangement uses TRBV6-5 and TRBJ2-7, with 9 nucleotides matching TRBD1. Germline assignment: CDR1 MNHEY and CDR2 SVGAGI. V trimming: 5 bases; J trimming: 4 bases; junction bases outside the gene matches: 9. This CDR3 comprises 15 residues. The CDR3 region is CASSTWTGEDYEQYV. The DNA of the CDR3 is TGTGCCAGCAGTACGTGGACAGGGGAAGATTACGAGCAGTACGTC.

The rearrangement joins TRBV7-6 to TRBJ2-2, with 8 bases that match TRBD2. This CDR3 comprises 15 residues. Losses at the gene ends were 3 bases for V and 5 bases for J; bases not matched to a gene: 5. Per the germline V gene, CDR1 is SGHVS and CDR2 is FNYEAQ. CDR3 loop: CASSFSGIITGELFF. The CDR3 bases are TGTGCCAGCAGCTTTAGCGGGATTATTACCGGGGAGCTGTTTTTT.

The chain has TRBV18 and TRBJ2-3; the D is unclear. This CDR3 is built from 14 residues. V lost 2 bases and J 9 bases, leaving 15 bases between the germline ends. CDR1 is KGHSH and CDR2 is LQKENI in the germline V gene. CDR3 amino acids: CASSPGTALWTQYF. The CDR3 nucleotides read TGTGCCAGCTCACCAGGCACAGCTTTGTGGACGCAGTATTTT.

The chain carries TRBV7-9 and TRBJ2-7; tentatively, D is TRBD1 (6 bases). V lost 4 bases, J lost 1 base, and 14 bases lay in between. This CDR3 region has 15 residues. Germline CDR1 SEHNR, CDR2 FQNEAQ (reference sequence). Here the CDR3 reads CASSSTGLFSYEQYF. In DNA form, the CDR3 reads TGTGCCAGCAGCTCTACAGGGTTGTTTTCCTACGAGCAGTACTTC.

V gene TRBV7-9 combines with J gene TRBJ2-7; 9 nucleotides match TRBD2. Losses at the gene ends were 7 bases for V and 2 bases for J; bases not matched to a gene: 12. CDR1 is SEHNR, CDR2 FQNEAQ, per germline (reference sequence). This CDR3 spans 16 amino acids. The CDR3 coding sequence is TGTGCCAGCACCACGCCGCTTAGCGGGAGTACCTACGAGCAGTACTTC. Translating it yields CASTTPLSGSTYEQYF.

This clone has just a few counts. The chain has TRBV14 and TRBJ2-7, with TRBD1 matching over 8 bases. V shed 6 bases and J 1 base; nucleotides not matched to a gene: 8. The V gene's germline CDR1 is SGHDN and CDR2 FVKESK. The CDR3 sequence is 15 residues long. Here the CDR3 reads CASRDARGLSYEQYF. The CDR3 DNA is TGTGCCAGCAGGGACGCCAGGGGGCTTTCCTACGAGCAGTACTTC.

The chain couples TRBV29-1 to TRBJ2-1, with D unclear. CDR1 is SQVTM, CDR2 ANQGSEA, per germline. The length of the CDR3 is 14 residues. The germline V and J ends were trimmed by 1 base and 0 bases, with 7 bases remaining between them. The CDR3 DNA reads TGCAGCGTTGAAGGCCTCGGCTCCTACAATGAGCAGTTCTTC. Translating it yields CSVEGLGSYNEQFF.

This clone occurred once. The chain uses TRBV13 and TRBJ2-3; 7 bases agree with TRBD2. The CDR3 consists of 15 residues. With 8 bases clipped from V and 1 base from J, the junction kept 9 bases outside the gene matches. The germline V gene encodes CDR1 PRHDT and CDR2 FYEKMQ (reference sequence). As DNA, the CDR3 is TGTGCCAGCGGGAGGGAGCGCCCTGGCACAGATACGCAGTATTTT. Translating it yields CASGRERPGTDTQYF.

This chain links TRBV25-1 with TRBJ2-7, with no clear D. The ends were cut back, 1 base at V and 1 base at J, with 8 bases in the middle. In germline, CDR1 is MGHDK, CDR2 SYGVNS. This CDR3 region has 14 residues. CDR3 residues: CASSEWAGSYEQYF. In DNA, the CDR3 is TGTGCCAGCAGTGAATGGGCTGGATCCTACGAGCAGTACTTC.

The V gene is TRBV5-5, the J gene TRBJ2-5, with 11 bases aligning to TRBD1. The CDR3 contains 15 residues. Germline CDR1 and CDR2: SGHKS and YYEKEE (reference sequence). The V segment lost 4 bases and the J segment 5 bases; nucleotides outside the gene matches: 7. The CDR3 spells CASSADRGRLETQYF. Here the CDR3 DNA reads TGTGCCAGCAGCGCGGACAGGGGGCGTCTGGAGACCCAGTACTTC.

J is TRBJ2-1 and V is TRBV7-3; 7 bases fit TRBD1. V lost 5 bases, J lost 2 bases, and 6 bases stayed unmatched. The CDR3 length is 15 residues. The germline V gene encodes CDR1 SGHTA and CDR2 FQGTGA. The CDR3 spells CASSGTGVTYNEQFF. The CDR3 region has the DNA TGTGCCAGCAGCGGTACAGGGGTCACCTACAATGAGCAGTTCTTC.

The CDR3 bases are TGCGCCAGCAGCTTGTTAGGAGTAGCGGGACCAGAGACCCAGTACTTC. It yields the protein CASSLLGVAGPETQYF. This chain uses TRBV5-1 with TRBJ2-5, with TRBD2 identical over 8 bases. This CDR3 has 16 amino acids. From germline, CDR1 is SGHRS and CDR2 YFSETQ. V was pared by 1 base and J by 4 bases, with 9 bases of the junction left unmatched.

This chain joins TRBV7-3 and TRBJ2-1; the match to TRBD2 covers 11 bases. CDR1 is SGHTA and CDR2 is FQGTGA in the germline V gene. With V trimmed by 5 bases and J by 6 bases, 6 bases remained unmatched. The length of the CDR3 is 15 residues. The CDR3 here is CASSALAGGPNEQFF. The CDR3 DNA follows: TGTGCCAGCAGCGCGTTAGCGGGAGGGCCCAATGAGCAGTTCTTC.

The chain employs TRBV6-1 and TRBJ1-4; D gene uncertain. There are 17 residues in the CDR3. V was shortened by 0 bases and J by 6 bases, with 17 bases between the two germline ends. Germline assignment: CDR1 MNHNS and CDR2 SASEGT. CDR3 nucleotide sequence: TGTGCCAGCAGTGAAGCGAGCGGGGTGGAATGGGATGAAAAACTGTTTTTT. Protein: CASSEASGVEWDEKLFF.

This clone was observed once. The CDR3 region has the DNA TGTGCCAGCAGTGACTATAGCAATCAGCCCCAGCATTTT. Amino acids: CASSDYSNQPQHF. The V and J genes are TRBV25-1 and TRBJ1-5; D gene unclear. This CDR3 spans 13 amino acids. V lost 3 bases and J lost 0, with 3 bases in between. CDR1 MGHDK and CDR2 SYGVNS come from the germline V gene. Supplemented by reference TRBV25-1 and TRBJ1-5, the full variable domain reads EADIYQTPRYLVIGTGKKITLECSQTMGHDKMYWYQQDPGMELHLIHYSYGVNSTEKGDLSSESTVSRIRTEHFPLTLESARPSHTSQYLCASSDYSNQPQHFGDGTRLSIL.